This TCR beta chain comes out of a study of T cell repertoires in aging, cancer and after chemotherapy. Overall study results and limits: Healthy donors lost TCR diversity with age mainly through richness, cancer patients through richness and evenness. Immunological memory after chemotherapy cannot be judged from the repertoire data. Untreated cancer patients had significantly lower blood TCR diversity than age-matched healthy donors.

The template was genomic DNA from peripheral blood, not RNA. Rearranged V-D-J TRB sequences were amplified with a mixed TRB-A/B primer pool. MiXCR, applied by TCRdb to the multiplex PCR reads, yields one record per CDR3 protein. The profile shows a few thousand distinct CDR3 sequences, 25% to 30% of them singletons. A few counts support this clonotype. Its specificity is unknown. The CDR3 runs to 14 residues. Germline V gene data show CDR1 as GTSNPN and CDR2 as SVGIG (reference sequence). The V and J ends lost 1 base and 6 bases, in that order; junction bases with no gene match: 2. The TCR sequence derives from a human donor with a solid tumor. Sequenced sample: blood. The genes are TRBV30 and TRBJ2-1; 11 nucleotides align to TRBD2. CDR3 DNA: TGTGCCTGGAGTGGCCTAGCGGGGGGCAATGAGCAGTTCTTC. Its protein is CAWSGLAGGNEQFF.